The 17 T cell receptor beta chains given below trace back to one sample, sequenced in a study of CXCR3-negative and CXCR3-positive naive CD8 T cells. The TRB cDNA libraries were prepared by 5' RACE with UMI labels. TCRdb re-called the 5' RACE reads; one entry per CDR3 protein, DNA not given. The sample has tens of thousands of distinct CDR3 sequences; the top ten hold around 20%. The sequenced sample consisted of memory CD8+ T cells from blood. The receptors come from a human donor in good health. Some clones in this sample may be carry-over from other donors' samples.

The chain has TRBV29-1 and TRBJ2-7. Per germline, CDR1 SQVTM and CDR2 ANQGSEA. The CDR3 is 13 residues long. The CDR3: CSVGLTDSYEQYF.

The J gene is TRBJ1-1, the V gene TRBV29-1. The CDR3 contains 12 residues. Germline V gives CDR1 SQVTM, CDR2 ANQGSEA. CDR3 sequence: CSVELARPEAFF.

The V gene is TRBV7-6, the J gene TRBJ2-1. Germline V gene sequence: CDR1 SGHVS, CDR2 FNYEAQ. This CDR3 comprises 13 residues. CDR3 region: CASSLTLLDEQFF.

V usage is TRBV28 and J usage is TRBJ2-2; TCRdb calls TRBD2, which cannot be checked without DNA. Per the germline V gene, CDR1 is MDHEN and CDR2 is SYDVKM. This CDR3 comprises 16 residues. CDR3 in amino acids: CASSLRLAGITGELFF.

CDR3 sequence reads: CASSYSKSSYEQYF. The chain is built from TRBV6-5 and TRBJ2-7. The CDR3 contains 14 residues. Germline V gene sequence: CDR1 MNHEY, CDR2 SVGAGI.

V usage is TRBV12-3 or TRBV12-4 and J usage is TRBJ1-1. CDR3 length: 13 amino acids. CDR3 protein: CASSFRWNTEAFF.

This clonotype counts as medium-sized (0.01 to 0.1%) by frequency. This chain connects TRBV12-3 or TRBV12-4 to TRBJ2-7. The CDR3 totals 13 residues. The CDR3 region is CASSLSRSYEQYF.

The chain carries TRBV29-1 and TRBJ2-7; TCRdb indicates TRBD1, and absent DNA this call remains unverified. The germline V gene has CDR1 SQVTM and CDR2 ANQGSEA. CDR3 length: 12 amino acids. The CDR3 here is CSVGDTTYEQYF.

CDR3 region: CASRSIEMLNTEAFF. This chain links TRBV28 with TRBJ1-1. Germline V lookup: CDR1 MDHEN, CDR2 SYDVKM. This CDR3 contains 15 residues.

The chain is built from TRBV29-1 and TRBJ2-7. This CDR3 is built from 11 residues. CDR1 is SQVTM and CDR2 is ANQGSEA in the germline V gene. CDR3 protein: CSVDKDYEQYF.

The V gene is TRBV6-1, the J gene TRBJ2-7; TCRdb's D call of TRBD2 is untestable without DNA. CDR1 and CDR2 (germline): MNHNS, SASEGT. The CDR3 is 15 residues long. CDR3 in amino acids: CASSVLASSSYEQYF.

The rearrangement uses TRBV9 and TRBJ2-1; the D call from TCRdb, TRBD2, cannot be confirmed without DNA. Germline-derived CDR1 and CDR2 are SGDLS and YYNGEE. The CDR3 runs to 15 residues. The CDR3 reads CASSPGTSRDNEQFF.

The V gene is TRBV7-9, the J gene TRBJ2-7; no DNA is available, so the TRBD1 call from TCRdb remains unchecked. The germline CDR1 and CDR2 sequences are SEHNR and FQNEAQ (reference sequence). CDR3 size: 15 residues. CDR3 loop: CASSWDRVATYEQYF.

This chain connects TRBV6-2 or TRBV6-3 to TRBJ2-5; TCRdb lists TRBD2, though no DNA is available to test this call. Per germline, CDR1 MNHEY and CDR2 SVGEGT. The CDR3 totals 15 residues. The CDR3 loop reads CASAGEGKEQETQYF.

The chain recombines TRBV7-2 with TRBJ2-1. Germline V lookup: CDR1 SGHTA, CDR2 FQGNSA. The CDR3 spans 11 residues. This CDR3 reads CASSPYNEQFF.

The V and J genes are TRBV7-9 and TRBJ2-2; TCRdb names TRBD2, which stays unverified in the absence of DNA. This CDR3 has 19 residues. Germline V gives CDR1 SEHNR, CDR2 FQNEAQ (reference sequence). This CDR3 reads CASSPPLPGLAENTGELFF.

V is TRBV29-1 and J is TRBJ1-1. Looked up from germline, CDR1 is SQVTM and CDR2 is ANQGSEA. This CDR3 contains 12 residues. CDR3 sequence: CSVKTVNTEAFF.